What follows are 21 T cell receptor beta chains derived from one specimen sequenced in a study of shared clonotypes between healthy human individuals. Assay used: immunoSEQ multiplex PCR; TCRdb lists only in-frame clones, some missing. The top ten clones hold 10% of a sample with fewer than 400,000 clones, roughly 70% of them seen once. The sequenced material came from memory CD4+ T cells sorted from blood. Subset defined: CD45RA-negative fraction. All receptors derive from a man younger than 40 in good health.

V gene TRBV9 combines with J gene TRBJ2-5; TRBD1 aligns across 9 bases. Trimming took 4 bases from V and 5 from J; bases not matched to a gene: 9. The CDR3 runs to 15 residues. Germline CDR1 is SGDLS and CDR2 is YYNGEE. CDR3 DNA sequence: TGTGCCAGCAGCCCGCGGGACAGGGAGTTGGAGACCCAGTACTTC. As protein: CASSPRDRELETQYF.

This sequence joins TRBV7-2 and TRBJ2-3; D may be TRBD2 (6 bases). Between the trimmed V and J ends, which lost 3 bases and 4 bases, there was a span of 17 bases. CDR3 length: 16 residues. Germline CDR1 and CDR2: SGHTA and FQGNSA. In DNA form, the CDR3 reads TGTGCCAGCAGCTTCTCGGGAGTTGGAGGGGCAGATACGCAGTATTTT. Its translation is CASSFSGVGGADTQYF.

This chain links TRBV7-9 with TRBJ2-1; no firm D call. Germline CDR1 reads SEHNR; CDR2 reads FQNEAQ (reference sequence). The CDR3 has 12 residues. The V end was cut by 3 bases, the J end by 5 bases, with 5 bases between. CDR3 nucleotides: TGTGCCAGCAGCTTTCTAGACAATGAGCAGTTCTTC. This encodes CASSFLDNEQFF.

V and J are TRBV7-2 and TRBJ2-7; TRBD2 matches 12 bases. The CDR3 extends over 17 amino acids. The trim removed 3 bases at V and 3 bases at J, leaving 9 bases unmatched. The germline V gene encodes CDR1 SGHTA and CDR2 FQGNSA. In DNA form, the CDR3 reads TGTGCCAGCAGCTTTGGCCTAGCGGGAGGGCGGAACTACGAGCAGTACTTC. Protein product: CASSFGLAGGRNYEQYF. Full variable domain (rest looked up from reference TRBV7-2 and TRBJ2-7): GAGVSQSPSNKVTEKGKDVELRCDPISGHTALYWYRQSLGQGLEFLIYFQGNSAPDKSGLPSDRFSAERTGGSVSTLTIQRTQQEDSAVYLCASSFGLAGGRNYEQYFGPGTRLTVT.

The CDR3 bases are TGTGCCAGCTCCCCTACCGGGACAGGGGGCAATCAGCCCCAGCATTTT. It translates to CASSPTGTGGNQPQHF. This chain links TRBV18 with TRBJ1-5; 10 bases are a match to TRBD1. Germline V lookup: CDR1 KGHSH, CDR2 LQKENI. The junction had 7 bases not matched to a gene; V was cut back by 6 bases and J by 2 bases. This CDR3 is built from 16 residues.

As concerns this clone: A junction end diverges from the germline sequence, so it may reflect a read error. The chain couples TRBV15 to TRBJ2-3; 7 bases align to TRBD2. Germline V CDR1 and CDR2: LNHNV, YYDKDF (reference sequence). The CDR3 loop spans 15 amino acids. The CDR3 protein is CATSRDPAGADSQYF. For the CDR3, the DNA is TGTGCCACCAGCAGAGACCCGGCGGGAGCAGATTCGCAGTATTTT.

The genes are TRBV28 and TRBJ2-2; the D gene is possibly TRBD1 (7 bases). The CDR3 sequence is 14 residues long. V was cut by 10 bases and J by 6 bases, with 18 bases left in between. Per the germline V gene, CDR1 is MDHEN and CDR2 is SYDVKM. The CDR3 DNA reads TGTGCCACTGGAGGAGGGGGCGCGTCCGGGGAGCTGTTTTTT. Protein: CATGGGGASGELFF.

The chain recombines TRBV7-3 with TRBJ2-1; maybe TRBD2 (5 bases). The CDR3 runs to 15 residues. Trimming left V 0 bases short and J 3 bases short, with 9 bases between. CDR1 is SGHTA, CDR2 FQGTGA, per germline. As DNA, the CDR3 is TGTGCCAGCAGCTTAACGGGAGATAGCTACAATGAGCAGTTCTTC. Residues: CASSLTGDSYNEQFF. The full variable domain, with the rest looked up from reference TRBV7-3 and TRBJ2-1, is GAGVSQTPSNKVTEKGKYVELRCDPISGHTALYWYRQSLGQGPEFLIYFQGTGAADDSGLPNDRFFAVRPEGSVSTLKIQRTERGDSAVYLCASSLTGDSYNEQFFGPGTRLTVL.

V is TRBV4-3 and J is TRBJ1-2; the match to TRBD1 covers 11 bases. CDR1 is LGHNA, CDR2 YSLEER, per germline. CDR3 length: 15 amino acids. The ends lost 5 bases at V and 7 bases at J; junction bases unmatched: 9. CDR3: CASSIRTGGEGGYTF. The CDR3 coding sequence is TGCGCCAGCAGCATCAGGACAGGGGGCGAGGGTGGCTACACCTTC.

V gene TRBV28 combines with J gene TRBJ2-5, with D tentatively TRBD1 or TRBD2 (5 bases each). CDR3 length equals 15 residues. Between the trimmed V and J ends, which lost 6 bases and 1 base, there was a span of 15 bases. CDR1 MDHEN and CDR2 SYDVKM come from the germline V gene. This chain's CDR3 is CASRGDGPGQETQYF. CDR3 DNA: TGTGCCAGCAGGGGGGACGGACCTGGCCAAGAGACCCAGTACTTC.

The CDR3 is CASSWTRDSGEQYF. The CDR3 DNA follows: TGTGCCAGCAGCTGGACCCGGGACTCAGGCGAGCAGTACTTC. This chain joins TRBV7-8 and TRBJ2-7, with D perhaps TRBD2 (6 bases). The germline V and J ends were trimmed by 4 bases and 6 bases, with 16 bases remaining between them. This CDR3 is built from 14 residues. Germline lookup yields CDR1 SGHVS and CDR2 FQNEAQ.

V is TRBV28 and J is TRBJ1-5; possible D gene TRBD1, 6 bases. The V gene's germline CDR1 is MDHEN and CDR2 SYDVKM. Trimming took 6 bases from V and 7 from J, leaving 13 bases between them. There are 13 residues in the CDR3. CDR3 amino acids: CASRPGVGQPQHF. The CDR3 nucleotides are TGTGCCAGCAGACCAGGGGTCGGGCAGCCCCAGCATTTT. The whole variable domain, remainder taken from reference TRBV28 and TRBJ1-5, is DVKVTQSSRYLVKRTGEKVFLECVQDMDHENMFWYRQDPGLGLRLIYFSYDVKMKEKGDIPEGYSVSREKKERFSLILESASTNQTSMYLCASRPGVGQPQHFGDGTRLSIL.

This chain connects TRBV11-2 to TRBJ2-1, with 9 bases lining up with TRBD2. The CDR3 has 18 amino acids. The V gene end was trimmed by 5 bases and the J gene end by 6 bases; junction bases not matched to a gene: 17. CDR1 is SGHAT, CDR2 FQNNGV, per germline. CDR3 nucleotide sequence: TGTGCCAGCAGCCGCGTCTGGGCGGGAGGGCCTGGGATCAATGAGCAGTTCTTC. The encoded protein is CASSRVWAGGPGINEQFF.

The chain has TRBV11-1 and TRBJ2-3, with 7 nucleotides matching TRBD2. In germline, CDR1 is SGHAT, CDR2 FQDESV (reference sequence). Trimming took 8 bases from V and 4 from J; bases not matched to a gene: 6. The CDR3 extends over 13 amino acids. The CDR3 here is CASSAGEADTQYF. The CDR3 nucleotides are TGTGCCAGCTCCGCGGGAGAAGCAGATACGCAGTATTTT.

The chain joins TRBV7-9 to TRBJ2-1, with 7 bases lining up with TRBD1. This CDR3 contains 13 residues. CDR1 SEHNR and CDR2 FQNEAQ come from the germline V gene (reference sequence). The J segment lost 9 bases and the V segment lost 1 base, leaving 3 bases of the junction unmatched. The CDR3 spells CASSLGPGGEQFF. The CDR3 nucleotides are TGTGCCAGCAGCTTAGGGCCAGGGGGTGAGCAGTTCTTC.

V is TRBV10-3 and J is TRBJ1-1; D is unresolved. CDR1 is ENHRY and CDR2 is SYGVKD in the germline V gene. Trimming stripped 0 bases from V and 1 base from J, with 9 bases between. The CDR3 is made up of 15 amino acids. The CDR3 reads CAISESSISNTEAFF. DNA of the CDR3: TGTGCCATCAGTGAGTCGTCAATCTCGAACACTGAAGCTTTCTTT.

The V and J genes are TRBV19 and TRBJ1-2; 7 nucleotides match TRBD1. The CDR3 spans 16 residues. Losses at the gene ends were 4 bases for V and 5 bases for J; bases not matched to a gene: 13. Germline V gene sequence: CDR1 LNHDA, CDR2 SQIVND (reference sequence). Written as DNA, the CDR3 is TGTGCCAGTAGTACTAGAGCCCCGGGACAGTCTTATGGCTACACCTTC. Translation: CASSTRAPGQSYGYTF. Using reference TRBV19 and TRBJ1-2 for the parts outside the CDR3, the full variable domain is DGGITQSPKYLFRKEGQNVTLSCEQNLNHDAMYWYRQDPGQGLRLIYYSQIVNDFQKGDIAEGYSVSREKKESFPLTVTSAQKNPTAFYLCASSTRAPGQSYGYTFGSGTRLTVV.

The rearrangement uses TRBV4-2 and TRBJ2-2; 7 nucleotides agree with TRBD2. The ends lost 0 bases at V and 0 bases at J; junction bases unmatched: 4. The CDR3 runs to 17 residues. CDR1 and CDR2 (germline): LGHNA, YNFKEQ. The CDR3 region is CASSQEALAANTGELFF. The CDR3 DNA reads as TGTGCCAGCAGCCAAGAGGCGCTAGCGGCGAACACCGGGGAGCTGTTTTTT.

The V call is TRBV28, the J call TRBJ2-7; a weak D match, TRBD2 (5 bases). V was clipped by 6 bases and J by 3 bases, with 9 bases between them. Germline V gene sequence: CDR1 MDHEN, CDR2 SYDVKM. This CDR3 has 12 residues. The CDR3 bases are TGTGCCAGCAGAACGGGAATCTACGAGCAGTACTTC. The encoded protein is CASRTGIYEQYF.

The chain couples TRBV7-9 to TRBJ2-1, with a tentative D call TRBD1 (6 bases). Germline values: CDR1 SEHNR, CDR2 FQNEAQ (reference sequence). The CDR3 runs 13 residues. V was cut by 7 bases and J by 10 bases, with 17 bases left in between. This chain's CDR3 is CASTSGQLGEQFF. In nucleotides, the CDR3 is TGTGCCAGCACCTCCGGACAGTTAGGGGAGCAGTTCTTC. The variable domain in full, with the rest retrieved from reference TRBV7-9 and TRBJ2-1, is DTGVSQNPRHKITKRGQNVTFRCDPISEHNRLYWYRQTLGQGPEFLTYFQNEAQLEKSRLLSDRFSAERPKGSFSTLEIQRTEQGDSAMYLCASTSGQLGEQFFGPGTRLTVL.

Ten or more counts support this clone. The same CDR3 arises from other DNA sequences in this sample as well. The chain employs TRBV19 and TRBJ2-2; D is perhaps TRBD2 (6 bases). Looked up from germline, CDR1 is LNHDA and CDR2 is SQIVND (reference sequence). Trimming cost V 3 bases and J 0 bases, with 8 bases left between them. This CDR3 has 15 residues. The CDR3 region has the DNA TGTGCCAGTAGTATCGGCGGGACGAACACCGGGGAGCTGTTTTTT. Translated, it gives CASSIGGTNTGELFF.